These T cell receptor beta chains were read from a single sample in a study of blood T cell repertoires in COVID-19. Data came from immunoSEQ multiplex PCR; TCRdb stores just in-frame clones and leaves some out. The table lists 200,000 to 250,000 clones, around 84% of them singletons. Material for sequencing was peripheral blood. The receptors come from a woman of 80 years or more with COVID-19, enrolled during active disease. Both conserved end residues are part of each CDR3. The D gene is left open where the match is weak.

>.|TRBV7-9|TRBJ1-3
CGSRDSSGNTIYF
TGTGGCTCGCGAGACAGCTCTGGAAACACCATATATTTT
>TRBD2|TRBV5-4|TRBJ2-3
CASSRGGGAGTDTQYF
TGTGCCAGCAGTAGAGGCGGGGGGGCCGGGACAGATACGCAGTATTTT
>TRBD2|TRBV6-5|TRBJ2-3
CASSYSTSGRVDTQYF
TGTGCCAGCAGTTACTCTACTAGCGGTCGCGTAGATACGCAGTATTTT
>TRBD2|TRBV3-1/TRBV3-2|TRBJ2-2
CASSPNGTSGGAYTGELFF
TGTGCCAGCAGCCCAAATGGGACTAGCGGGGGGGCTTACACCGGGGAGCTGTTTTTT
>.|TRBV7-9|TRBJ1-3
CASSPRSSGNTIYF
TGTGCCAGCAGCCCCCGGTCCTCTGGAAACACCATATATTTT
>.|TRBV5-1|TRBJ2-1
CASSTTVSSYNEQFF
TGCGCCAGCAGCACCACAGTGAGCTCCTACAATGAGCAGTTCTTC
>.|TRBV11-2|TRBJ1-1
CASSLSGFYSRAFF
TGTGCCAGCAGCTTATCAGGGTTTTACTCCCGGGCTTTCTTT
>.|TRBV2|TRBJ1-4
CASSERGSGEKLFF
TGTGCCAGCAGTGAAAGAGGGTCGGGTGAAAAACTGTTTTTT
>TRBD1|TRBV19|TRBJ2-2
CASSEKGAVGELFF
TGTGCCAGTAGTGAGAAGGGGGCGGTCGGGGAGCTGTTTTTT
>.|TRBV5-1|TRBJ1-2
CASSTDGDYGYTF
TGCGCCAGCAGCACCGACGGGGACTATGGCTACACCTTC
>.|TRBV3-1/TRBV3-2|TRBJ1-5
CASSQVGGQPQHF
TGTGCCAGCAGCCAAGTAGGAGGTCAGCCCCAGCATTTT